The 16 T cell receptor beta chains reported below all come from one sample, sequenced in a study of OX40 agonist ivuxolimab in advanced cancers. Sequenced by immunoSEQ multiplex PCR; TCRdb stores in-frame clones only, minus some. Here the sample spans roughly 71,000 clones, roughly 85% being singletons. Sample: CD4+ or CD8+ T cells sorted from blood, taken in a trial of the OX40 agonist ivuxolimab. All receptors derive from an adult with an advanced solid tumor such as melanoma, head and neck, liver or kidney cancer.

The chain uses TRBV18 and TRBJ2-1, with 16 nucleotides matching TRBD2. Trimming cost V 1 base and J 8 bases; bases outside gene matches: 2. CDR1 and CDR2 (germline): KGHSH, LQKENI. The CDR3 has 16 amino acids. The CDR3: CASSPQGLAGGDEQFF. DNA of the CDR3: TGTGCCAGCTCACCACAGGGACTAGCGGGAGGGGATGAGCAGTTCTTC.

The chain links TRBV5-6 to TRBJ1-2; 8 positions agree with TRBD1. This CDR3 is 13 amino acids long. With V trimmed by 4 bases and J by 6 bases, 5 bases remained unmatched. The germline gives CDR1 SGHDT, CDR2 YYEEEE. CDR3 bases: TGTGCCAGCAGCCGGGGACAGGCAGATGGCTACACCTTC. It yields the protein CASSRGQADGYTF. The whole variable domain, filled in from reference TRBV5-6 and TRBJ1-2, reads DAGVTQSPTHLIKTRGQQVTLRCSPKSGHDTVSWYQQALGQGPQFIFQYYEEEERQRGNFPDRFSGHQFPNYSSELNVNALLLGDSALYLCASSRGQADGYTFGSGTRLTVV.

J is TRBJ1-6 and V is TRBV30, with D tentatively TRBD1 (5 bases). V gave up 3 bases and J gave up 9 bases, with 18 bases separating them. The CDR3 loop spans 15 amino acids. The germline CDR1 and CDR2 sequences are GTSNPN and SVGIG (reference sequence). Written as DNA, the CDR3 is TGTGCCTGGAGGCCTCGGGAGGGGCCGAGTTCACCCCTCCACTTT. The encoded protein is CAWRPREGPSSPLHF.

The V and J genes are TRBV5-4 and TRBJ2-1; 9 bases are a match to TRBD1. The CDR3 is 15 residues long. Germline V gene lookup returns CDR1 SGHNT and CDR2 YYREEE (reference sequence). V dropped 3 bases and J dropped 5; count of bases not matched to a gene: 6. Written as DNA, the CDR3 is TGTGCCAGCAGCTCAGACAGGGGGGGGAACAATGAGCAGTTCTTC. Translated: CASSSDRGGNNEQFF.

CDR3 nucleotides: TGTGCCAGCAGCCCTGCAGGTAGGCCAGATACGCAGTATTTT. Its translation: CASSPAGRPDTQYF. This sequence joins TRBV4-2 and TRBJ2-3; D gene uncertain. The CDR3 is 14 amino acids. The V and J ends lost 4 bases and 4 bases respectively, with 12 bases between them. Germline V CDR1 and CDR2: LGHNA, YNFKEQ.

The chain uses TRBV27 and TRBJ2-1; TRBD2 aligns across 9 bases. Germline V gene data show CDR1 as MNHEY and CDR2 as SMNVEV (reference sequence). The ends lost 6 bases at V and 2 bases at J; junction bases unmatched: 8. The CDR3 extends over 16 amino acids. The DNA for the CDR3 is TGTGCCAGCAGACGTCTGACTAGCGGAGCCTACAATGAGCAGTTCTTC. Translated: CASRRLTSGAYNEQFF.

This clone appeared a few times. The V and J genes are TRBV7-3 and TRBJ2-2; D is undetermined. Deletions cut 6 bases from V and 6 bases from J, with 11 bases between. This CDR3 region has 13 residues. The germline V gene has CDR1 SGHTA and CDR2 FQGTGA. The CDR3 is CASSRNDPGELFF. Written as DNA, the CDR3 is TGTGCCAGCAGTCGGAACGACCCCGGGGAGCTGTTTTTT.

V gene TRBV7-9 combines with J gene TRBJ1-3; maybe TRBD1 (6 bases). Germline loops: CDR1 SEHNR, CDR2 FQNEAQ (reference sequence). V dropped 4 bases and J dropped 4 bases, with 11 bases sitting between them. The CDR3 consists of 14 residues. CDR3 region: CASSSRQEGNTIYF. CDR3 in DNA: TGTGCCAGCAGCTCCCGACAGGAGGGAAACACCATATATTTT. The whole variable domain, remainder taken from reference TRBV7-9 and TRBJ1-3, is DTGVSQNPRHKITKRGQNVTFRCDPISEHNRLYWYRQTLGQGPEFLTYFQNEAQLEKSRLLSDRFSAERPKGSFSTLEIQRTEQGDSAMYLCASSSRQEGNTIYFGEGSWLTVV.

J is TRBJ2-7 and V is TRBV6-1; no clear D gene. V dropped 7 bases and J dropped 0 bases, with 7 bases sitting between them. CDR1 MNHNS and CDR2 SASEGT come from the germline V gene. This CDR3 is 12 amino acids long. The CDR3 here is CASTATSYEQYF. Written as DNA, the CDR3 is TGTGCCAGCACGGCTACCTCCTACGAGCAGTACTTC.

This chain joins TRBV29-1 and TRBJ2-7, with 12 positions matching TRBD2. V shed 6 bases and J 6 bases; nucleotides not matched to a gene: 6. Germline lookup yields CDR1 SQVTM and CDR2 ANQGSEA. There are 13 residues in the CDR3. CDR3 amino acids: CSVPSGRGAEQYF. In nucleotides, the CDR3 is TGCAGCGTACCTAGCGGGAGGGGAGCCGAGCAGTACTTC.

The chain carries TRBV11-2 and TRBJ2-3; D may be TRBD1 (6 bases). Germline lookup yields CDR1 SGHAT and CDR2 FQNNGV. The CDR3 is made up of 14 amino acids. The V gene lost 3 bases and the J gene lost 4 bases, with 11 bases spanning the gap. The CDR3 here is CASSLNTGSDTQYF. CDR3 nucleotide sequence: TGTGCCAGCAGCTTGAACACAGGGTCAGATACGCAGTATTTT.

The genes are TRBV5-1 and TRBJ2-1; D call uncertain. With 4 bases removed from V and 5 bases from J, the gap between germline ends came to 13 bases. Germline V gene sequence: CDR1 SGHRS, CDR2 YFSETQ. This CDR3 is built from 14 residues. This CDR3 is CASSVNSRNNEQFF. In DNA, the CDR3 is TGCGCCAGCAGCGTTAATTCAAGGAACAATGAGCAGTTCTTC.

The V and J genes are TRBV19 and TRBJ2-3; 7 bases fit TRBD2. This CDR3 region has 14 residues. Germline lookup yields CDR1 LNHDA and CDR2 SQIVND (reference sequence). V lost 1 base and J lost 5; bases outside the gene matches: 3. The CDR3: CASSIASGRDTQYF. CDR3 nucleotide sequence: TGTGCCAGTAGTATAGCTAGCGGAAGAGATACGCAGTATTTT.

The chain links TRBV5-1 to TRBJ2-3; no reliable D call. The V and J ends lost 0 bases and 11 bases respectively, with 10 bases between them. The CDR3 runs to 12 residues. Germline V lookup: CDR1 SGHRS, CDR2 YFSETQ. The CDR3 here is CASSLVRAEQYF. Here the CDR3 DNA reads TGCGCCAGCAGCTTGGTCCGGGCAGAGCAGTATTTT.

The genes are TRBV18 and TRBJ2-3; D not certain. The CDR3 has 14 residues. Trimming took off 5 bases at V and 0 bases at J, with 9 bases between the two ends. The germline V gene has CDR1 KGHSH and CDR2 LQKENI. For the CDR3, the DNA is TGTGCCAGCTCATTGACATCTAGCACAGATACGCAGTATTTT. This encodes CASSLTSSTDTQYF.

The chain has TRBV10-3 and TRBJ2-7; TRBD1 agrees at 7 bases. Per the germline V gene, CDR1 is ENHRY and CDR2 is SYGVKD. The J segment lost 6 bases and the V segment lost 0 bases, leaving 11 bases of the junction unmatched. The CDR3 is 16 residues long. The CDR3 DNA reads TGTGCCATCAGTGAGTCTTCGACAGGGTCGAGTGGCGAGCAGTACTTC. Residues: CAISESSTGSSGEQYF.